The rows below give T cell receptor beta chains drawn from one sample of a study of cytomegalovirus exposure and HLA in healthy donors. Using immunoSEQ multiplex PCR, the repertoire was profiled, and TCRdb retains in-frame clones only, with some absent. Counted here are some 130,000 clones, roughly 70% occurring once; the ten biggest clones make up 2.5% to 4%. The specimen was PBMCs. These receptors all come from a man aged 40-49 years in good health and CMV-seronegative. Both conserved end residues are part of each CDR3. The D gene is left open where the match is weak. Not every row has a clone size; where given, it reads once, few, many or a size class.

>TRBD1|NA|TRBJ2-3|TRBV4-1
TGCGCCAGCAGCTCCACAGGGGGCGGGGCAGATACGCAGTATTTT
CASSSTGGGADTQYF
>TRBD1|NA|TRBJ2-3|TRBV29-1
TGCAGCGTTCGGGGACAGGGGTTGGGAGATACGCAGTATTTT
CSVRGQGLGDTQYF
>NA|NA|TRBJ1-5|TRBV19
TGTGCCAGTAGTATAGATGGGGCGGGGGCCCCCGTTCCGCATTTT
CASSIDGAGAPVPHF
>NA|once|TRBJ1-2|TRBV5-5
TGTGCCAGCAAACAATCTGGGGGCATCGATGGCTACACCTTC
CASKQSGGIDGYTF
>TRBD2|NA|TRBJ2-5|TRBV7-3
TGTGCCAGCAGCCTGATAGCGGGGGGGGAGACCCAGTACTTC
CASSLIAGGETQYF
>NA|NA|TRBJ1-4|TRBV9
TGTGCCAGCAGCGCAGGATTGGGGGGAGGTGAAAAACTGTTTTTT
CASSAGLGGGEKLFF
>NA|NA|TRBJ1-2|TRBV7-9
TGTGCCAGCAGTAGGGACACTTCTGGCTATGGCTACACCTTC
CASSRDTSGYGYTF
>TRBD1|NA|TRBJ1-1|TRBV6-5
TGTGCCAGCAGTTTCCAGGGGGCCCCTGAAGCTTTCTTT
CASSFQGAPEAFF
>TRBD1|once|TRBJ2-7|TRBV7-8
TGTGCCACCACACCGGGACAGGGGTCCGAGCAGTACTTC
CATTPGQGSEQYF
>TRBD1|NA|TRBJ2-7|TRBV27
TGTGCCAGCAGTTTTGAGGGGACAGTTTCCTACGAGCAGTACTTC
CASSFEGTVSYEQYF
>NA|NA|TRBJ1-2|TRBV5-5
TGTGCCAGCAGCTTGGAAGGGGCCGCACCAGTCTATGGCTACACCTTC
CASSLEGAAPVYGYTF
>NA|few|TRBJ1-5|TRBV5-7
TGTGCCAGCAGCTTTACGGGTAATCAGCCCCAGCATTTT
CASSFTGNQPQHF
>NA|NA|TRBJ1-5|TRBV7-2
TGTGCCAGCAGCTTAGATGGGAGCGGCAATCAGCCCCAGCATTTT
CASSLDGSGNQPQHF
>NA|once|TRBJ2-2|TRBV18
TGTGCCAGCTCACCACCGGGACAACCGAACACCGGGGAGCTGTTTTTT
CASSPPGQPNTGELFF
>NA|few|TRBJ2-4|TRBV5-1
TGCGCCAGCAGCTTAAAATCCCATATGTGGCACTTC
CASSLKSHMWHF
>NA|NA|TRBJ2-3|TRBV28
TGTGCCAGCAGTTTATCAGGGATCGACACAGATACGCAGTATTTT
CASSLSGIDTDTQYF
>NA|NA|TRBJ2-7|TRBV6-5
TGTGCCAGCAGTTACGGGACTCCGAGCTCCTACGAGCAGTACTTC
CASSYGTPSSYEQYF
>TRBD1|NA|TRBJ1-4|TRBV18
TGTGCCAGCTCACCCGGCTTTGGCAGGGGGAATGAAAAACTGTTTTTT
CASSPGFGRGNEKLFF
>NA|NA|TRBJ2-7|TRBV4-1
TGCGCCAGCAGCCAAGTCCAGGAGGGCTACGAGCAGTACTTC
CASSQVQEGYEQYF
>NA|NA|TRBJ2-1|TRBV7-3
TGTGCCAGCAGCTTAACTTTGGCAGGTGGTGAGCAGTTCTTC
CASSLTLAGGEQFF
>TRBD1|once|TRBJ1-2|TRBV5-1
TGCGCCAGCAGCTTGGAGGTGACAGGGTCCTATGGCTACACCTTC
CASSLEVTGSYGYTF
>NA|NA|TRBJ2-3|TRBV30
TGTGCCTGTTCGGCGGTAACGCAGTATTTT
CACSAVTQYF
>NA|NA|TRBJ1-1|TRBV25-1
TGTGCCAGCAGTGAATCGGGGGGAATTGAAGCTTTCTTT
CASSESGGIEAFF
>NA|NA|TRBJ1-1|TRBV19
TGTGCCAGTAGTATCAGGTCCGGGGCTGAAGCTTTCTTT
CASSIRSGAEAFF
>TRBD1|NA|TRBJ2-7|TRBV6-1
TGTGCCAGCAAGCCGGGACAGGCTTCCTACGGGCAGTACTTC
CASKPGQASYGQYF
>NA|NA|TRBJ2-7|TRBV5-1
TGCGCCAGCAGCTTTGACAACAACTACGAGCAGTACTTC
CASSFDNNYEQYF
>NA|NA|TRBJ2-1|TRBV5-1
TGCGCCAGCAGCAGTTCGGGACACCGTTACTCAGGTGAGCAGTTCTTC
CASSSSGHRYSGEQFF
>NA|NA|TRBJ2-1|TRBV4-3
TGCGCCAGCAGCCAATTTTGGATGGGCCACAATGAGCAGTTCTTC
CASSQFWMGHNEQFF
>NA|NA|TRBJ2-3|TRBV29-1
TGCAGCGTTGAAGACGGGAGTTCCCCCCTCGTGGATACGCAGTATTTT
CSVEDGSSPLVDTQYF
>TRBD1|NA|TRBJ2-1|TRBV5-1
TGCGCCAGCAGCAGGGACAGGGGAGATGAGCAGTTCTTC
CASSRDRGDEQFF
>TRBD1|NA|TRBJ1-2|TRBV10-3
TGTGCCACCGTCCCGGGACAGGGATTCTATGGCTACACCTTC
CATVPGQGFYGYTF
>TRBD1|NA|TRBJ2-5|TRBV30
TGTGCCTGGAGAGGAGGGGGGACAGGGCCCCGCCAAGAGACCCAGTACTTC
CAWRGGGTGPRQETQYF
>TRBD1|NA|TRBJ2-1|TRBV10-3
TGTGCCATCAGCGAGGACAGGGCCTCTCCTAGCAATGAGCAGTTCTTC
CAISEDRASPSNEQFF
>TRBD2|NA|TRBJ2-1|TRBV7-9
TGTGCCAGCAGCTTCCCCCGGACTAGCTCCTACAATGAGCAGTTCTTC
CASSFPRTSSYNEQFF
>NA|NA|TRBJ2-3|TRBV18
TGTGCCAGCTCACTAGCGGAGAGCACAGATACGCAGTATTTT
CASSLAESTDTQYF
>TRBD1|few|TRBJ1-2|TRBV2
TGTGCCAGCAGCCACCCCGACAGGGAGAGTTGGTATGGCTACACCTTC
CASSHPDRESWYGYTF
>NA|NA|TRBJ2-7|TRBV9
TGTGCCAGCAGCGTAGATCTAGGCCCCTACGAGCAGTACTTC
CASSVDLGPYEQYF
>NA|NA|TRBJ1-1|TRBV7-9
TGTGCCAGCAGCTTATGGAGGGGGGGAAACACTGAAGCTTTCTTT
CASSLWRGGNTEAFF
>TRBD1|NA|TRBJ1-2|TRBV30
TGTGCCTGGAGTACTACCTCCGGGACAGGGTCCTATAATCGCTACACCTTC
CAWSTTSGTGSYNRYTF
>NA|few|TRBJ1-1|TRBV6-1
TGTGCCAGCAGGGGGGTGAGGGGGTGGGAAACTGAAGCTTTCTTT
CASRGVRGWETEAFF
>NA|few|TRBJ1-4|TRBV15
TGTGCCACCAGCAGAGCTCCCCGGGCTAATGAAAAACTGTTTTTT
CATSRAPRANEKLFF
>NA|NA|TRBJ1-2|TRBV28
TGTGCCAGCCTACCCGCAGGGATTACTAACTATGGCTACACCTTC
CASLPAGITNYGYTF
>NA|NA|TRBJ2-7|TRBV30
TGTGCCTGGAGTCACGGGAATACCTACGAGCAGTACTTC
CAWSHGNTYEQYF
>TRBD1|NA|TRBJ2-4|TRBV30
TGTGCCTGGACCAGGGGGACCGGGTCAAACATTCAGTACTTC
CAWTRGTGSNIQYF
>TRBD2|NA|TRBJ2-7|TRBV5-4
TGTGCCAGCAGCTTGGTTGCGGGGGGCTACGAGCAGTACTTC
CASSLVAGGYEQYF
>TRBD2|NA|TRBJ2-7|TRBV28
TGTGCCAGCAAACGTCGCGGGAGTTTCTACGAGCAGTACTTC
CASKRRGSFYEQYF
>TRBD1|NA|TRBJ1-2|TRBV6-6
TGTGCCAGCATCCTGGGGACAGGCCTTTTTGGCTACACCTTC
CASILGTGLFGYTF
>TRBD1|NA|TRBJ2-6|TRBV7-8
TGTGCCAGCAGCTTCTCGAGCTGGACAGGGGCAAGCTCTGGGGCCAACGTCCTGACTTTC
CASSFSSWTGASSGANVLTF
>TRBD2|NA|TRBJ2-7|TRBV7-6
TGTGCCAGCAGCCCGGGGGGGTTCAACTTTGACGAGCAGTACTTC
CASSPGGFNFDEQYF
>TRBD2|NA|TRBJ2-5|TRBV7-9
TGTGCCAGCAGCGTTACCGGGGGGCAAGAGACCCAGTACTTC
CASSVTGGQETQYF
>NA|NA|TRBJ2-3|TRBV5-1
TGCGCCAGCACTCCCTGGCAATACACAGATACGCAGTATTTT
CASTPWQYTDTQYF
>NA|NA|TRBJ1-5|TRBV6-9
TGTGCCAGCAGTTATGGGGGGGGCAATCAGCCCCAGCATTTT
CASSYGGGNQPQHF